What follows are 18 T cell receptor beta chains derived from one specimen sequenced in a study. Measured with immunoSEQ multiplex PCR; TCRdb has only the in-frame clones, and not every one. The data contain about 50,000 clones, approximately 93% of them singletons. The sample taken for sequencing was PBMCs. The receptors were gathered from a man in his forties or fifties with rheumatoid arthritis.

The V gene is TRBV6-2 or TRBV6-3, the J gene TRBJ2-4; the D is unclear. The CDR3 has 13 residues. V shed 5 bases and J shed 4 bases, with 9 bases lying between them. Germline V CDR1 and CDR2: MNHEY, SVGEGT. This CDR3 reads CASSLGLKNIQYF. For the CDR3, the DNA is TGTGCCAGCAGTCTTGGGTTAAAAAACATTCAGTACTTC.

V gene TRBV29-1 combines with J gene TRBJ1-2, with D hard to call. Germline V lookup: CDR1 SQVTM, CDR2 ANQGSEA. V was trimmed by 3 bases and J by 8 bases, leaving 13 bases between them. This CDR3 has 12 amino acids. CDR3 amino acids: CSVEGSGWGYTF. CDR3 coding DNA: TGCAGCGTTGAGGGGAGCGGGTGGGGCTACACCTTC.

The CDR3: CSASRSGQPQHF. CDR3 in DNA: TGCAGTGCTAGTAGGTCTGGTCAGCCCCAGCATTTT. V usage is TRBV20-1 and J usage is TRBJ1-5; D uncertain. This CDR3 has 12 residues. Trimming stripped 3 bases from V and 6 bases from J, with 9 bases between. Germline CDR1 reads DFQATT; CDR2 reads SNEGSKA (reference sequence).

The chain uses TRBV3-1 (or the pseudogene TRBV3-2) and TRBJ2-5, with D possibly matching TRBD2 (6 bases). Per the germline V gene, CDR1 is LGHDT and CDR2 is YNNKEL (reference sequence). This CDR3 is built from 14 residues. Trimming cost V 3 bases and J 4 bases, with 12 bases left between them. For the CDR3, the DNA is TGTGCCAGCAGCCAGATTGGGGGAGGAGAGACCCAGTACTTC. Translated, it gives CASSQIGGGETQYF.

The chain recombines TRBV5-4 with TRBJ1-1, with 7 bases identical to TRBD1. The CDR3 is made up of 14 amino acids. V shed 4 bases and J 8 bases; nucleotides not matched to a gene: 11. From germline, CDR1 is SGHNT and CDR2 YYREEE (reference sequence). The CDR3 spells CASSPVTGFSEAFF. The CDR3 nucleotides are TGTGCCAGCAGCCCCGTGACAGGGTTTTCAGAAGCTTTCTTT.

V gene TRBV18 combines with J gene TRBJ1-4, with 9 bases that match TRBD1. This CDR3 has 17 residues. Germline CDR1 KGHSH, CDR2 LQKENI. Trimming at V came to 6 bases and at J to 5 bases, leaving 13 bases not matched to a gene. The CDR3 DNA reads TGTGCCAGCTCCCACACCCAGCGGACAGGGGAAAATGAAAAACTGTTTTTT. It codes for CASSHTQRTGENEKLFF.

The J gene is TRBJ1-6, the V gene TRBV3-1 (or the pseudogene TRBV3-2); 7 bases map to TRBD1. V shed 4 bases and J 10 bases; nucleotides not matched to a gene: 7. CDR3 size: 14 residues. Looked up from germline, CDR1 is LGHDT and CDR2 is YNNKEL (reference sequence). CDR3 sequence: CASSLYRGGSPLHF. The CDR3 bases are TGTGCCAGCAGCCTCTACAGGGGTGGATCACCCCTCCACTTT.

The V gene is TRBV7-3, the J gene TRBJ2-5, with D perhaps TRBD1 or TRBD2 (5 bases each). Germline V CDR1 and CDR2: SGHTA, FQGTGA. V lost 5 bases and J lost 4, with 11 bases in between. The CDR3 is made up of 13 amino acids. DNA of the CDR3: TGTGCCAGCAGCCCCGGGACCCGAGAGACCCAGTACTTC. The encoded protein is CASSPGTRETQYF.

This clone was found once. This chain uses TRBV11-2 with TRBJ2-3, with a possible D match to TRBD1 (5 bases). Trimming removed 5 bases at V and 6 bases at J, with 15 bases between. This CDR3 comprises 14 residues. Germline lookup yields CDR1 SGHAT and CDR2 FQNNGV. The CDR3 protein is CASSARHAGDTQYF. For the CDR3, the DNA is TGTGCCAGCAGCGCCAGACATGCAGGGGATACGCAGTATTTT.

The V call is TRBV7-3, the J call TRBJ2-3; 10 nucleotides agree with TRBD2. The junction had 4 bases not matched to a gene; V was cut back by 5 bases and J by 5 bases. This CDR3 comprises 14 residues. Germline V gene lookup returns CDR1 SGHTA and CDR2 FQGTGA. CDR3 loop: CASSPSGSGDTQYF. CDR3 in DNA: TGTGCCAGCAGCCCTAGCGGGAGTGGAGATACGCAGTATTTT.

This clone was detected once. The chain uses TRBV6-5 and TRBJ1-2, with D unclear. Germline loops: CDR1 MNHEY, CDR2 SVGAGI. The CDR3 loop spans 15 amino acids. Between the trimmed V and J ends, which lost 4 bases and 2 bases, there was a span of 14 bases. CDR3: CASSSFPRGNYGYTF. The CDR3, as DNA: TGTGCCAGCAGTTCCTTCCCCCGAGGGAACTATGGCTACACCTTC.

Details on this clone: Other DNA variants within this sample encode the same CDR3. This chain joins TRBV6-5 and TRBJ2-7, with 9 nucleotides matching TRBD1. V trimming: 6 bases; J trimming: 3 bases; junction bases outside the gene matches: 9. The germline CDR1 and CDR2 sequences are MNHEY and SVGAGI. This CDR3 has 15 amino acids. The CDR3 reads CASSPRDRVLYEQYF. The CDR3, as DNA: TGTGCCAGCAGCCCCCGGGACAGGGTTCTCTACGAGCAGTACTTC.

The chain recombines TRBV18 with TRBJ2-4; D call uncertain. The CDR3 has 14 residues. CDR1 is KGHSH and CDR2 is LQKENI in the germline V gene. The V and J ends lost 3 bases and 4 bases respectively, with 10 bases between them. As DNA, the CDR3 is TGTGCCAGCTCACCCGCCGGGTCTAAAAACATTCAGTACTTC. Encoded protein: CASSPAGSKNIQYF.

The chain employs TRBV20-1 and TRBJ1-5; D gene unclear. The CDR3 is made up of 10 amino acids. V was clipped by 6 bases and J by 7 bases, with 7 bases between them. Per germline, CDR1 DFQATT and CDR2 SNEGSKA (reference sequence). The CDR3 DNA is TGCAGTGCCGGGAGCCAGCCCCAGCATTTT. Translation: CSAGSQPQHF.

The chain joins TRBV2 to TRBJ2-7; 11 bases line up with TRBD2. Germline lookup yields CDR1 SNHLY and CDR2 FYNNEI. This CDR3 has 14 amino acids. The ends lost 6 bases at V and 2 bases at J; junction bases unmatched: 3. For the CDR3, the DNA is TGTGCCAGCAGGGGACTAGCGGTCCCCTACGAGCAGTACTTC. It is translated as CASRGLAVPYEQYF.

This chain joins TRBV29-1 and TRBJ2-1; D not certain. Germline V gene sequence: CDR1 SQVTM, CDR2 ANQGSEA. Trimming shortened V by 5 bases and J by 1 base, and 6 bases separated the two germline ends. This CDR3 region has 12 residues. CDR3 sequence reads: CSVRVSYNEQFF. The CDR3 DNA follows: TGCAGCGTTCGGGTATCCTACAATGAGCAGTTCTTC.

The count of this clone is one. V gene TRBV13 combines with J gene TRBJ2-5; 8 nucleotides agree with TRBD2. The CDR3 covers 15 residues. CDR1 is PRHDT, CDR2 FYEKMQ, per germline (reference sequence). Losses at the gene ends were 5 bases for V and 2 bases for J; bases not matched to a gene: 7. This chain's CDR3 is CASSRGGQVQETQYF. DNA for the CDR3: TGTGCCAGCAGCCGGGGGGGCCAGGTACAAGAGACCCAGTACTTC.

The chain combines TRBV4-2 with TRBJ1-2, with TRBD1 identical over 7 bases. There are 14 residues in the CDR3. CDR1 and CDR2 (germline): LGHNA, YNFKEQ. J was trimmed by 2 bases and V by 4 bases; bases with no gene match: 4. The CDR3 DNA is TGTGCCAGCAGCCCCGGGACAGACAACTATGGCTACACCTTC. This encodes CASSPGTDNYGYTF.